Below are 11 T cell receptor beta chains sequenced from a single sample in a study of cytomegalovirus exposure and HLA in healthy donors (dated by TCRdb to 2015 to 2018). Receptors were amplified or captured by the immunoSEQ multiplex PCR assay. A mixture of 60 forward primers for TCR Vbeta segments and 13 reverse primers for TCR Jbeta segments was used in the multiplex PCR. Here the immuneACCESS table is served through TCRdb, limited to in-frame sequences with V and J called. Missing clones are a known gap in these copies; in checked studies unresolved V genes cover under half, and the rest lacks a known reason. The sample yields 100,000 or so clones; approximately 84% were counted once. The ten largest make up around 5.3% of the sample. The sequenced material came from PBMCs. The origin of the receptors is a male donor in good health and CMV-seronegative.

The CDR3 protein is CASTPTAGDNEQFF. DNA of the CDR3: TGTGCCAGCACACCCACGGCGGGAGACAATGAGCAGTTCTTC. This chain links TRBV6-6 with TRBJ2-1; 7 bases fit TRBD2. Trimming removed 7 bases from V and 5 bases from J; junction bases left unmatched: 8. The CDR3 spans 14 residues. Germline V CDR1 and CDR2: MNHNY, SVGAGI (reference sequence).

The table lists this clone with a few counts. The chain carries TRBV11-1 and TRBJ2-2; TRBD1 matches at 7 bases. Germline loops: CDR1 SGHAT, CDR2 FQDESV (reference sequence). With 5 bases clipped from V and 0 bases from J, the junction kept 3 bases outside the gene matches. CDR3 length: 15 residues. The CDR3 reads CASSPDRANTGELFF. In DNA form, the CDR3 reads TGTGCCAGCAGCCCCGACAGGGCGAACACCGGGGAGCTGTTTTTT.

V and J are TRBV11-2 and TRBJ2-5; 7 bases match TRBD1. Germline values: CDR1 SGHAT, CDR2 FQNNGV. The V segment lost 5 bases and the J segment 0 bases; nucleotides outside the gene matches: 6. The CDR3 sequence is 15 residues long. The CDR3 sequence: CASSKPTGYQETQYF. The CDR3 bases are TGTGCCAGCAGCAAACCGACAGGGTACCAAGAGACCCAGTACTTC.

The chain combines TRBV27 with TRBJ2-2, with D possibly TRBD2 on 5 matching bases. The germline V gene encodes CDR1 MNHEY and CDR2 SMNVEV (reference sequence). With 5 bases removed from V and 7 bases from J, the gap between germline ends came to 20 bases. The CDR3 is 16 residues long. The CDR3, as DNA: TGTGCCAGCAGTCCATGGACTCAAAAGGATGGCGGGGAGCTGTTTTTT. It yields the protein CASSPWTQKDGGELFF.

CDR3 in amino acids: CASSDFLYTEAFF. The CDR3 nucleotides are TGTGCCAGCAGTGATTTCTTATACACTGAAGCTTTCTTT. This chain links TRBV25-1 with TRBJ1-1; D unclear. V was shortened by 3 bases and J by 3 bases, with 8 bases between the two germline ends. Germline V gene data show CDR1 as MGHDK and CDR2 as SYGVNS. CDR3 length: 13 residues. Full variable domain (rest looked up from reference TRBV25-1 and TRBJ1-1): EADIYQTPRYLVIGTGKKITLECSQTMGHDKMYWYQQDPGMELHLIHYSYGVNSTEKGDLSSESTVSRIRTEHFPLTLESARPSHTSQYLCASSDFLYTEAFFGQGTRLTVV.

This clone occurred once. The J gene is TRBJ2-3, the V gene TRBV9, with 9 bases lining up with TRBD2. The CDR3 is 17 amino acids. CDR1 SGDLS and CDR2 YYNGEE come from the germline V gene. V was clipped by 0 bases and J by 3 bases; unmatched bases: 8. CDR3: CASSVAGGRARTDTQYF. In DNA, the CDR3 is TGTGCCAGCAGCGTAGCTGGCGGGAGGGCCAGGACAGATACGCAGTATTTT.

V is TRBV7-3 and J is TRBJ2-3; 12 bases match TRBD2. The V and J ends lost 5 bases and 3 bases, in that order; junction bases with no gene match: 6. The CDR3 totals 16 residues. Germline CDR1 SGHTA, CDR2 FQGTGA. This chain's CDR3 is CASSPLAGGPTDTQYF. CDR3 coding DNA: TGTGCCAGCAGCCCCCTAGCGGGAGGGCCGACAGATACGCAGTATTTT.

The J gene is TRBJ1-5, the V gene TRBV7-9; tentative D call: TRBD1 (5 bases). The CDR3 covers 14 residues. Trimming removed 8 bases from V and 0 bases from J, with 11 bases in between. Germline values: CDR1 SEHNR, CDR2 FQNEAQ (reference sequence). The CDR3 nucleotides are TGTGCCAGCGGGGCAGGCTATAGCAATCAGCCCCAGCATTTT. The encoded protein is CASGAGYSNQPQHF.

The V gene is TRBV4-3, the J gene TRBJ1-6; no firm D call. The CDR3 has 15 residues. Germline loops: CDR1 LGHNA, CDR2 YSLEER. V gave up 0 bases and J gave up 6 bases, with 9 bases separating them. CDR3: CASSQDRPVNSPLHF. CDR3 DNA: TGCGCCAGCAGCCAAGATCGCCCAGTTAATTCACCCCTCCACTTT.

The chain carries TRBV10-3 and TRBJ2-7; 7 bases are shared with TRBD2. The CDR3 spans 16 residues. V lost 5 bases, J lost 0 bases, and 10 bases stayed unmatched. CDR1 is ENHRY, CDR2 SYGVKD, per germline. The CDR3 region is CAISPQASGPSYEQYF. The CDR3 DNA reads TGTGCCATCAGTCCTCAAGCTAGCGGTCCCTCCTACGAGCAGTACTTC.

CDR3 residues: CASSLGTSGRGEQYF. CDR3 in DNA: TGTGCCAGCAGCCTTGGGACTAGCGGGAGGGGTGAGCAGTACTTC. The chain couples TRBV7-2 to TRBJ2-7, with 16 nucleotides matching TRBD2. V lost 5 bases and J lost 7; bases outside the gene matches: 5. The CDR3 totals 15 residues. Per the germline V gene, CDR1 is SGHTA and CDR2 is FQGNSA.